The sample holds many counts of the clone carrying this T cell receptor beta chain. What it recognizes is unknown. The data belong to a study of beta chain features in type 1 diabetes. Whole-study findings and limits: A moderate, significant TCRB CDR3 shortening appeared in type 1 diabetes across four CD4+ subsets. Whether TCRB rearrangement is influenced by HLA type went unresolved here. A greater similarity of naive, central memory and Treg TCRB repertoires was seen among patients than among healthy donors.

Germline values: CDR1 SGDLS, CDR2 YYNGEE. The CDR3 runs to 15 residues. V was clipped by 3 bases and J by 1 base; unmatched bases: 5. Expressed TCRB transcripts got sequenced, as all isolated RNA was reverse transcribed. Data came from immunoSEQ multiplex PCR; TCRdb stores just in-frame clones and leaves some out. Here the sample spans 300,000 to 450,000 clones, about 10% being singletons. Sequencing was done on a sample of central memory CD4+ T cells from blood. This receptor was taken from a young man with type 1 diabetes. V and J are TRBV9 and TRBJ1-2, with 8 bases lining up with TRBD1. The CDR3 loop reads CASSAGTGRNYGYTF. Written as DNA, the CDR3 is TGTGCCAGCAGCGCGGGGACAGGACGTAACTATGGCTACACCTTC.